This T cell receptor (beta chain) came from a study of vaccination effects on CD4 cells after COVID-19 (dated by TCRdb to the early 2020s). General notes on the study: Each participant got two doses of an mRNA SARS-CoV-2 vaccine, either BNT162b2 or mRNA-1273. SARS-CoV-2 spike-specific CD4+ TCR repertoires were compared before and after mRNA vaccination in COVID-19 convalescent patients and in infection-naive vaccine recipients. The full study included some eleven COVID-19 convalescent patients and a few SARS-CoV-2-naive healthy vaccine recipients. The Oncomine TCR Beta short-read assay on an Illumina iSeq 100 was used to sequence cultures from other donors in the study.

Libraries were made using the immunoSEQ multiplex PCR assay. DNA from the cultured and isolated CD4+ T cells underwent TCR beta CDR3 sequencing. In the original analysis: Non-productive TCR sequences were discarded, and reads were trimmed to the CDR3 region, with only CDR3s of 7 or more amino acids retained. The MANAFEST web app was used to identify antigen-specific clonotypes by comparing expansion in peptide wells with expansion in reference cultures. To be called positive, a clone needed expansion at FDR<0.05 compared with the reference and with all other wells, an odds ratio greater than 5, and a frequency greater than 0.1% in two replicate wells. A clonotype was defined as cross-reactive if the clonotype was significantly expanded both in SARS-CoV-2 spike wells and in at least one common cold coronavirus spike condition. Levenshtein distance calculated with the stringdist R package was used to assess CDR3 similarity, and unrooted trees were constructed with ape in R 3.6.1. Drawn from immuneACCESS, this table holds only the in-frame rearrangements with V and J called that TCRdb kept. Clones are partly lost; checked studies trace under half to an unresolved V gene and leave the rest unexplained. The V and J calls and the clone size are those of that table, but D and trimming were determined from the DNA. The sample data list tens of thousands of clones, and about 70% of these were observed just once. The ten most abundant clones make up about 15% of the sample.

After removal of 1 base from V and 7 bases from J, the junction retains 2 bases not matched to a gene. From the germline V gene, CDR1 is SGHDN and CDR2 is FVKESK. The CDR3 has 15 amino acids, counting the end cysteine and phenylalanine. The only DNA kept is the CDR3, 45 bases in frame from the first base. What the study reported, not specific to this receptor: In healthy vaccine recipients, vaccine-induced clones were almost all SARS-CoV-2 mono-reactive, with only 1 of 255 being cross-reactive with common cold coronaviruses. The study was limited by a small number of convalescent patients and lacked early post-infection timepoints. At late post-vaccination timepoints, both infection-induced and vaccine-induced clones showed marked clonal contraction, consistent with waning T cell responses.

To identify antigen-specific CD4+ T cell clonotypes by their expansion, the ViraFEST assay first stimulated PBMC with viral peptide pools and then applied TCR sequencing. After around 11 days of culture, CD4+ T cells were isolated with the EasySep CD4+ T cell isolation kit. The absence of prior SARS-CoV-2 infection in healthy vaccine recipients was confirmed by negative nucleocapsid antibodies before and after vaccination. Each well held more than 1.5 million PBMC cultured in IMDM containing approximately 5.3% human AB serum, roughly 9.9 IU/ml IL-2 and gentamicin, along with around 11 ug/ml peptides. Half of the culture medium was replaced with fresh IL-2-containing medium on days 3 and 7. Unless noted otherwise, every peptide stimulation condition was grown in triplicate wells. Using Ficoll-Paque Plus gradient centrifugation, PBMC were separated from whole blood and then either used fresh or cryopreserved at -140C. Overlapping peptide pools spanned the spike proteins of SARS-CoV-2 and the common cold coronaviruses HCoV-NL63, HCoV-OC43 and HCoV-229E. Genomic DNA was extracted from cultured CD4+ T cells with the QIAamp micro DNA kit.

Note on this clone: Its antigen is still unknown. No base quality information exists; no much larger clone differs at one position.

The chain is made from TRBV14 and TRBJ2-2, with TRBD2 identical over 11 junction bases. This sequence was found in a human donor who received a COVID-19 vaccine. Sequencing was performed on CD4+ T cells from PBMCs cultured with HCoV-OC43 spike peptides, taken before COVID-19 vaccination. In the paper's terms, the cell subset or site label means: HCoV-OC43 spike overlapping peptide pool stimulation. The bases read TGTGCCAGCAGCCAAGTAGCGGGAGGGCGCGGGGAGCTGTTTTTT. Translated, this is CASSQVAGGRGELFF.